This entry lists 27 T cell receptor beta chains sequenced from one sample in a study of shared clonotypes between healthy human individuals. Clones were read by immunoSEQ multiplex PCR, and TCRdb kept only the in-frame ones, dropping some. The sample has approximately 2,000,000 clones; about 94% are singletons. Naivety among CD8 cells was defined by CD45RO negativity and positive CCR7 selection, thereby excluding terminally differentiated effector memory CD45RA+ cells. The sample consisted of naive CD8+ T cells from PBMCs. The receptors were sampled from a young man in good health. Some clones in this sample may be carry-over from other donors' samples.

As to this clone: This may stem from a read error, because a much larger clone lies one nucleotide away. The identical CDR3 is also encoded by other nucleotide sequences in the sample. The chain has TRBV6-5 and TRBJ2-2; D gene ambiguous. Germline V gives CDR1 MNHEY, CDR2 SVGAGI. This CDR3 spans 12 amino acids. V was cut by 6 bases and J by 1 base, with 3 bases left in between. In DNA, the CDR3 is TGTGCCAGCAGGGTGAACACCGGGGAGCTGTTTTTT. Protein: CASRVNTGELFF.

The V and J genes are TRBV2 and TRBJ1-1; TRBD1 aligns across 7 bases. Germline CDR1 reads SNHLY; CDR2 reads FYNNEI. The CDR3 has 14 amino acids. The trim removed 7 bases at V and 2 bases at J, leaving 7 bases unmatched. In DNA, the CDR3 is TGTGCCAGCAAAGGGGGCCGGGTTAACACTGAAGCTTTCTTT. Encoded protein: CASKGGRVNTEAFF.

Concerning this clone: Germline is not matched at one junction end, which may reflect a read error. The rearrangement links TRBV2 to TRBJ2-1, with 8 bases identical to TRBD2. The CDR3 is made up of 14 amino acids. Germline CDR1 and CDR2: SNHLY and FYNNEI. The CDR3, as DNA: TGTGCCAGCAGCGAAGCGGGAGTGCGGGATGAGCAGTTCTTC. Protein product: CASSEAGVRDEQFF.

The chain is built from TRBV7-2 and TRBJ2-2; D gene unclear. The CDR3 has 15 residues. Trimming took 6 bases from V and 4 from J, leaving 15 bases between them. The germline CDR1 and CDR2 sequences are SGHTA and FQGNSA. CDR3 sequence (DNA): TGTGCCAGCAGTCTAGGGTTCGGTCCCACCGGGGAGCTGTTTTTT. Protein: CASSLGFGPTGELFF.

This chain links TRBV6-5 with TRBJ2-7; maybe TRBD1 (5 bases). The CDR3 spans 16 residues. The germline V gene encodes CDR1 MNHEY and CDR2 SVGAGI. V lost 0 bases to trimming and J lost 6 bases, with 18 bases between them. This CDR3 is CASSYSAGPQLFEQYF. In DNA, the CDR3 is TGTGCCAGCAGTTACTCCGCAGGGCCCCAACTTTTCGAGCAGTACTTC.

For this clone: The sample has other DNA sequences that encode this CDR3 too. The gene calls are TRBV28 and TRBJ2-7, with 7 bases that match TRBD2. Germline CDR1 and CDR2: MDHEN and SYDVKM. Losses at the gene ends were 2 bases for V and 0 bases for J; bases not matched to a gene: 1. The CDR3 is made up of 14 amino acids. The CDR3 protein is CASSLRGGSYEQYF. The CDR3 coding sequence is TGTGCCAGCAGTTTACGCGGGGGCTCCTACGAGCAGTACTTC. The whole variable domain, remainder taken from reference TRBV28 and TRBJ2-7, is DVKVTQSSRYLVKRTGEKVFLECVQDMDHENMFWYRQDPGLGLRLIYFSYDVKMKEKGDIPEGYSVSREKKERFSLILESASTNQTSMYLCASSLRGGSYEQYFGPGTRLTVT.

This clone was detected only once. The chain carries TRBV30 and TRBJ1-3; D unclear. Between the trimmed V and J ends, which lost 1 base and 3 bases, there was a span of 7 bases. The length of the CDR3 is 13 residues. From germline, CDR1 is GTSNPN and CDR2 SVGIG (reference sequence). This CDR3 is CAWSEGFGNTIYF. CDR3 nucleotide sequence: TGTGCCTGGAGTGAAGGGTTTGGAAACACCATATATTTT.

CDR3 loop: CASSLRDRPSYEQYF. CDR3 nucleotide sequence: TGTGCCAGCAGCCTCCGGGACCGTCCCTCCTACGAGCAGTACTTC. The chain links TRBV7-2 to TRBJ2-7, with D perhaps matching TRBD1 or TRBD2 (5 bases each). Germline V gene lookup returns CDR1 SGHTA and CDR2 FQGNSA. Trimming pared 5 bases from V and 0 bases from J, leaving 14 bases between. The CDR3 extends over 15 amino acids.

This chain uses TRBV27 with TRBJ2-7; 9 positions agree with TRBD1. Germline values: CDR1 MNHEY, CDR2 SMNVEV (reference sequence). The V gene end was trimmed by 2 bases and the J gene end by 1 base; junction bases not matched to a gene: 6. The length of the CDR3 is 16 residues. CDR3 nucleotides: TGTGCCAGCAGTTTAGACCGGGACAGGGTATCCTACGAGCAGTACTTC. This translates into CASSLDRDRVSYEQYF.

Comment on this clone: Other DNA sequences from this sample encode an identical CDR3 as well. The rearrangement joins TRBV4-3 to TRBJ2-2, with D hard to call. Per germline, CDR1 LGHNA and CDR2 YSLEER. This CDR3 contains 12 residues. With 1 base removed from V and 8 bases from J, the gap between germline ends came to 5 bases. The CDR3 region has the DNA TGCGCCAGCAGCCAAGGGGAAGGGGAGCTGTTTTTT. It codes for CASSQGEGELFF.

With regard to this clone: Other DNA sequences in the same sample also yield this CDR3. Here the CDR3 reads CASSVGSLNQPQHF. CDR3 DNA sequence: TGTGCCAGCAGCGTAGGGTCGCTAAATCAGCCCCAGCATTTT. This sequence joins TRBV9 and TRBJ1-5; D is unclear. V was clipped by 0 bases and J by 4 bases, with 8 bases between them. The CDR3 is 14 residues long. CDR1 is SGDLS and CDR2 is YYNGEE in the germline V gene.

In the case of this clone: The sample contains more than one DNA sequence encoding this CDR3. The chain has TRBV15 and TRBJ1-1, with D unclear. The CDR3 runs to 15 residues. CDR1 LNHNV and CDR2 YYDKDF come from the germline V gene (reference sequence). Trimming pared 0 bases from V and 2 bases from J, leaving 10 bases between. CDR3 coding DNA: TGTGCCACCAGCAGAGATCGAGGACCCAACACTGAAGCTTTCTTT. It specifies CATSRDRGPNTEAFF.

The V call is TRBV28, the J call TRBJ2-6; D call uncertain. The CDR3 consists of 16 residues. Trimming removed 2 bases from V and 0 bases from J, with 8 bases in between. Germline V gene data show CDR1 as MDHEN and CDR2 as SYDVKM. In nucleotides, the CDR3 is TGTGCCAGCAGTTTAGGGGTGGACTCTGGGGCCAACGTCCTGACTTTC. Translated: CASSLGVDSGANVLTF.

The chain is built from TRBV9 and TRBJ2-7, with D perhaps TRBD1 or TRBD2 (6 bases each). Germline V gives CDR1 SGDLS, CDR2 YYNGEE. V dropped 0 bases and J dropped 3 bases, with 13 bases sitting between them. CDR3 length equals 15 residues. Here the CDR3 DNA reads TGTGCCAGCAGCGTAGCGGGGGCGACCTACTACGAGCAGTACTTC. Amino acid sequence: CASSVAGATYYEQYF.

CDR3 sequence reads: CAIQTGRNQPQHF. The CDR3 bases are TGTGCCATCCAGACAGGGCGCAATCAGCCCCAGCATTTT. V and J are TRBV28 and TRBJ1-5, with TRBD1 matching over 7 bases. Germline V gene lookup returns CDR1 MDHEN and CDR2 SYDVKM. The V and J ends lost 10 bases and 2 bases, in that order; junction bases with no gene match: 5. The CDR3 runs to 13 residues.

V usage is TRBV6-6 and J usage is TRBJ2-7; no firm D call. CDR3 length equals 11 residues. V lost 2 bases and J lost 7, with 6 bases in between. CDR1 and CDR2 (germline): MNHNY, SVGAGI (reference sequence). Here the CDR3 reads CASSYVEEQYF. The CDR3, as DNA: TGTGCCAGCAGTTACGTCGAGGAGCAGTACTTC.

The chain joins TRBV28 to TRBJ2-7, with TRBD2 matching 9 bases. The germline gives CDR1 MDHEN, CDR2 SYDVKM. The length of the CDR3 is 15 residues. J gave up 11 bases and V 3 bases, and 14 bases lay outside the gene matches. The CDR3: CASSLKAISGSSEYF. In DNA, the CDR3 is TGTGCCAGCAGTTTGAAAGCTATTAGCGGGAGCTCGGAGTACTTC.

This clone was seen only once. The chain combines TRBV5-4 with TRBJ2-5; D gene uncertain. The CDR3 has 12 amino acids. Trimming shortened V by 0 bases and J by 12 bases, and 12 bases separated the two germline ends. Per germline, CDR1 SGHNT and CDR2 YYREEE (reference sequence). DNA for the CDR3: TGTGCCAGCAGCTTGGCCGTGAAAGAGGAGTACTTC. Protein sequence: CASSLAVKEEYF. Variable domain in full (rest from reference TRBV5-4 and TRBJ2-5): ETGVTQSPTHLIKTRGQQVTLRCSSQSGHNTVSWYQQALGQGPQFIFQYYREEENGRGNFPPRFSGLQFPNYSSELNVNALELDDSALYLCASSLAVKEEYFGPGTRLLVL.

V is TRBV14 and J is TRBJ2-7, with D possibly being TRBD2 (5 bases). This CDR3 is 13 amino acids long. The germline gives CDR1 SGHDN, CDR2 FVKESK. Trimming took 4 bases from V and 6 from J, leaving 13 bases between them. The CDR3 loop reads CASSPSSLGEQYF. As DNA, the CDR3 is TGTGCCAGCAGCCCGTCTAGCCTGGGCGAGCAGTACTTC.

The chain recombines TRBV5-6 with TRBJ2-7, with D tentatively TRBD2 (6 bases). Germline lookup yields CDR1 SGHDT and CDR2 YYEEEE. With 0 bases removed from V and 2 bases from J, the gap between germline ends came to 12 bases. The CDR3 runs to 15 residues. The CDR3, as DNA: TGTGCCAGCAGCTTGGGGGGACTTGAGACCTACGAGCAGTACTTC. Its protein is CASSLGGLETYEQYF.

This clone was detected once. The same CDR3 also results from other DNA sequences found in this sample. In DNA form, the CDR3 reads TGTGCCAGTAGTATAGTCGGGGAGCTGTTTTTT. Translation gives CASSIVGELFF. The chain has TRBV19 and TRBJ2-2; no clear D. The CDR3 is 11 residues long. The germline gives CDR1 LNHDA, CDR2 SQIVND (reference sequence). V dropped 1 base and J dropped 7 bases, with 1 base sitting between them. The full variable domain, with the rest looked up from reference TRBV19 and TRBJ2-2, is DGGITQSPKYLFRKEGQNVTLSCEQNLNHDAMYWYRQDPGQGLRLIYYSQIVNDFQKGDIAEGYSVSREKKESFPLTVTSAQKNPTAFYLCASSIVGELFFGEGSRLTVL.

V is TRBV29-1 and J is TRBJ2-3; D is unclear. V dropped 5 bases and J dropped 8 bases, with 11 bases sitting between them. This CDR3 spans 11 amino acids. Germline CDR1 reads SQVTM; CDR2 reads ANQGSEA. The DNA of the CDR3 is TGCAGCGTTTCGGGTCGCGGTACGCAGTATTTT. It translates to CSVSGRGTQYF.

V is TRBV28 and J is TRBJ2-7, with D unresolved. This CDR3 comprises 15 residues. Trimming pared 5 bases from V and 4 bases from J, leaving 18 bases between. Germline loops: CDR1 MDHEN, CDR2 SYDVKM. CDR3 region: CASSGLGWMGYEQYF. In DNA form, the CDR3 reads TGTGCCAGCAGTGGGCTAGGCTGGATGGGGTACGAGCAGTACTTC.

This clone was observed a handful of times. The chain couples TRBV19 to TRBJ1-2, with D tentatively TRBD1 (5 bases). The CDR3 is 14 amino acids. The germline V gene has CDR1 LNHDA and CDR2 SQIVND (reference sequence). V was cut by 3 bases and J by 6 bases, with 14 bases left in between. In nucleotides, the CDR3 is TGTGCCAGTAGTATCCAGGGAGGAAGGAATGGCTACACCTTC. It is translated as CASSIQGGRNGYTF.

Remarks on this clone: Other DNA sequences in this specimen translate into the identical CDR3. The J gene is TRBJ2-7, the V gene TRBV6-5; D gene uncertain. The CDR3 runs 14 residues. Germline CDR1 reads MNHEY; CDR2 reads SVGAGI. The ends were cut back, 0 bases at V and 4 bases at J, with 10 bases in the middle. As DNA, the CDR3 is TGTGCCAGCAGTTACTCGAGAGAATCTTACGAGCAGTACTTC. Translating gives CASSYSRESYEQYF.

The gene calls are TRBV29-1 and TRBJ2-4, with D perhaps matching TRBD2 (5 bases). V gave up 6 bases and J gave up 3 bases, with 12 bases separating them. This CDR3 region has 13 residues. In germline, CDR1 is SQVTM, CDR2 ANQGSEA. This CDR3 is CSVVEADKNIQYF. The DNA for the CDR3 is TGCAGCGTGGTCGAAGCGGACAAAAACATTCAGTACTTC.

The rearrangement uses TRBV6-5 and TRBJ2-1; D perhaps matches TRBD2 (6 bases). Germline values: CDR1 MNHEY, CDR2 SVGAGI. The V gene lost 5 bases and the J gene lost 3 bases, with 8 bases spanning the gap. CDR3 length: 13 amino acids. In nucleotides, the CDR3 is TGTGCCAGCAGTGCGGGACTCTACAATGAGCAGTTCTTC. This sequence encodes CASSAGLYNEQFF.